The 3 T cell receptor beta chains in this list originate from one sample, sequenced in a study of T cells after yellow fever vaccination. Each CDR3 protein gets one entry after TCRdb re-called the 5' RACE reads with MiXCR. Here the sample spans about 20,000 distinct CDR3 sequences, 4% to 6% being singletons. Sequenced here: PBMCs, either bulk or a sorted T-cell subset (CD4+, CD8+, memory, or dextramer-sorted; not recorded which), sampled more than 35 days after the first yellow fever vaccination. These receptors all stem from a man aged 18-30 years who received the YFV17D yellow fever vaccine.

Relative to its sample, this clonotype is medium-sized. The V and J genes are TRBV9 and TRBJ1-1; D remains ambiguous. V lost 0 bases and J lost 4, with 7 bases in between. CDR3 length: 13 residues. The V gene's germline CDR1 is SGDLS and CDR2 YYNGEE. The CDR3 nucleotides are TGTGCCAGCAGCGTAGGGACGGGCACTGAAGCTTTCTTT. Translating it yields CASSVGTGTEAFF.

This clonotype has a count of ten or more. The V gene is TRBV6-1, the J gene TRBJ2-4; no firm D call. Trimming stripped 2 bases from V and 0 bases from J, with 11 bases between. CDR1 is MNHNS, CDR2 SASEGT, per germline. The CDR3 has 16 amino acids. For the CDR3, the DNA is TGTGCCAGCAGTGAACCTCGGACGGGAGCCAAAAACATTCAGTACTTC. This encodes CASSEPRTGAKNIQYF.

This clonotype has ten or more counts. The chain recombines TRBV12-3 or TRBV12-4 with TRBJ1-5; D unclear. V shed 6 bases and J shed 4 bases, with 10 bases lying between them. This CDR3 is built from 13 residues. The CDR3 spells CASSRRENQPQHF. The CDR3 DNA reads as TGTGCCAGCAGCCGCCGGGAGAATCAGCCCCAGCATTTT.